Sequencing of this TCR beta chain was carried out in a study of sequential checkpoint blockade in melanoma. In the study overall: First-line arms were nivolumab then ipilimumab, or the reverse, randomized 1:1.

Deletions cut 3 bases from V and 4 bases from J, with 10 bases between. This CDR3 has 14 amino acids. Germline-derived CDR1 and CDR2 are SGDLS and YYNGEE. Generated by immunoSEQ multiplex PCR, the TCRdb table keeps only in-frame clones and is missing some. The sample contains roughly 30,000 clones, about 83% of which appear only once. Treatment denoted: randomized to nivolumab then ipilimumab (arm A) or the reverse (arm B). None of the patients previously received DNA-damaging chemotherapy. This receptor was identified in a human donor with melanoma. This specimen consisted of CD8+ T cells sorted from blood (inferred from file names), obtained from a patient given nivolumab and ipilimumab in sequence. The J gene is TRBJ2-2, the V gene TRBV9; D ambiguous. CDR3 amino acids: CASSDDTFTGELFF. The CDR3 DNA is TGTGCCAGCAGCGATGACACCTTCACCGGGGAGCTGTTTTTT.